The T cell receptor (beta chain) under discussion was sequenced for a study of T cell repertoires in cytomegalovirus infection. Study background: TCR beta signatures that were public indicated CMV infection and matching HLA type.

The CDR3 is made up of 12 amino acids. Trimming pared 5 bases from V and 3 bases from J, leaving 5 bases between. Study-wide results and caveats: Clonotype analysis showed dominance of the ex vivo response by HLA-C-restricted CMV-specific TCR beta clonotypes. Accumulated public TCR beta family frequency recognized individuals carrying CMV together with the relevant HLA.

TCRdb re-analysed the reads in MiXCR, keeping a single row per CDR3 protein. The top ten hold roughly a sixth of the sample, which has just under 500,000 distinct CDR3 sequences, around 35% seen once. A remark on this clonotype: The antigen remains unidentified.

This sequence originates from a human donor in good health (CMV status not recorded). Some clones in this sample may be carry-over from other donors' samples. V gene TRBV12-3 or TRBV12-4 combines with J gene TRBJ2-1; no firm D call. Source: cultured PBMCs, taken from culture after CMV antigen stimulation. The CDR3 loop reads CASSSLYNEQFF. The CDR3 DNA sequence: TGTGCCAGCAGTAGCCTCTACAATGAGCAGTTCTTC.